Listed here are 16 T cell receptor beta chains from one sample, sequenced in a study of identical twins. In TCRdb, the 5' RACE reads were re-called with MiXCR into one record per CDR3 protein. The data show about 100,000 distinct CDR3 sequences, with under 7% seen just once and about an eighth held by the top ten. The sequencing sample was made of memory T cells sorted from blood. Receptors originate from a woman in her 50s in good health.

In its sample, this clonotype was seen many times. This chain links TRBV5-1 with TRBJ1-2; TRBD1 agrees at 9 bases. Unmatched junction bases numbered 12, after V lost 4 bases and J lost 2 bases. CDR1 and CDR2 (germline): SGHRS, YFSETQ. This CDR3 has 17 residues. CDR3 protein: CASSTEGQGSANYGYTF. Here the CDR3 DNA reads TGCGCCAGCAGCACGGAGGGACAGGGATCGGCCAACTATGGCTACACCTTC.

This clonotype was seen only a few times. J is TRBJ2-6 and V is TRBV9; 9 bases are a match to TRBD1. Germline CDR1 SGDLS, CDR2 YYNGEE. The ends lost 5 bases at V and 0 bases at J; junction bases unmatched: 12. The CDR3 runs 19 residues. CDR3 in amino acids: CASSRHRDRVFSGANVLTF. Here the CDR3 DNA reads TGTGCCAGCAGTCGCCATCGGGACAGGGTATTCTCTGGGGCCAACGTCCTGACTTTC.

This clonotype was observed at least ten times. The rearrangement links TRBV4-2 to TRBJ2-2, with D possibly TRBD1 on 6 matching bases. This CDR3 has 15 amino acids. Germline CDR1 LGHNA, CDR2 YNFKEQ. V dropped 3 bases and J dropped 0 bases, with 8 bases sitting between them. The CDR3 sequence is CASSQDSANTGELFF. CDR3 bases: TGTGCCAGCAGCCAGGACAGCGCGAACACCGGGGAGCTGTTTTTT.

The table lists this clonotype with many counts. This chain joins TRBV11-2 and TRBJ2-5; no clear D gene. From germline, CDR1 is SGHAT and CDR2 FQNNGV. Trimming took off 0 bases at V and 5 bases at J, with 13 bases between the two ends. The CDR3 covers 15 residues. The CDR3 is CASSLDGATGETQYF. As DNA, the CDR3 is TGTGCCAGCAGCTTAGATGGTGCCACTGGGGAGACCCAGTACTTC.

The chain has TRBV20-1 and TRBJ2-7; TRBD2 matches at 10 bases. CDR1 DFQATT and CDR2 SNEGSKA come from the germline V gene (reference sequence). The CDR3 sequence is 14 residues long. The ends lost 3 bases at V and 3 bases at J; junction bases unmatched: 5. CDR3 residues: CSASRSSGSYEQYF. DNA of the CDR3: TGCAGTGCTAGTAGGTCTAGCGGGAGCTACGAGCAGTACTTC.

There are a few counts of this clonotype. The chain links TRBV20-1 to TRBJ1-2; a weak D match, TRBD1 (5 bases). Between the trimmed V and J ends, which lost 1 base and 7 bases, there was a span of 13 bases. Germline CDR1 and CDR2: DFQATT and SNEGSKA (reference sequence). The CDR3 runs to 13 residues. The chain's CDR3 is CSARVGTDFGYTF. The CDR3, as DNA: TGCAGTGCTAGAGTGGGGACTGACTTTGGCTACACCTTC.

This clonotype was counted at least ten times. A much larger clonotype is one base distant, so this may be a read error. The chain uses TRBV5-1 and TRBJ1-2; TRBD1 aligns across 9 bases. Germline values: CDR1 SGHRS, CDR2 YFSETQ. The CDR3 spans 12 residues. Here the CDR3 DNA reads TGCGCCAGCAGCATCGGGGACAGGGAGCGCCCCTTC. It yields the protein CASSIGDRERPF.

This clonotype has a handful of counts. The J gene is TRBJ1-1, the V gene TRBV10-3; D gene ambiguous. The CDR3 totals 11 residues. Germline CDR1 and CDR2: ENHRY and SYGVKD. The ends were cut back, 6 bases at V and 7 bases at J, with 9 bases in the middle. CDR3 in amino acids: CAISLGREAFF. In DNA form, the CDR3 reads TGTGCCATCAGCCTAGGCCGTGAAGCTTTCTTT.

This clonotype was seen at least ten times. The V gene is TRBV24-1, the J gene TRBJ2-2; TRBD1 agrees at 9 bases. The trim removed 6 bases at V and 3 bases at J, leaving 4 bases unmatched. In germline, CDR1 is KGHDR, CDR2 SFDVKD. The CDR3 contains 15 residues. The CDR3 bases are TGTGCCACCAGTAACAGGGGGCTGGACACCGGGGAGCTGTTTTTT. Amino acids: CATSNRGLDTGELFF.

This clonotype was detected many times. The chain joins TRBV20-1 to TRBJ2-1, with no clear D. The CDR3 is 13 residues long. The germline V and J ends were trimmed by 2 bases and 12 bases, with 17 bases remaining between them. CDR1 is DFQATT, CDR2 SNEGSKA, per germline (reference sequence). This chain's CDR3 is CSARYPGKSVQFF. CDR3 DNA sequence: TGCAGTGCTAGATACCCGGGCAAGAGCGTGCAGTTCTTC.

This clonotype was seen repeatedly, ten times or more. The gene calls are TRBV7-9 and TRBJ1-1; tentatively, D is TRBD1 (5 bases). The V and J ends lost 1 base and 5 bases respectively, with 11 bases between them. CDR3 length: 14 amino acids. Germline V lookup: CDR1 SEHNR, CDR2 FQNEAQ (reference sequence). The CDR3 loop is CASSLEGEGTEAFF. The CDR3 DNA reads as TGTGCCAGCAGCTTAGAAGGGGAGGGGACTGAAGCTTTCTTT.

In this sample, this clonotype turned up many times. The chain is built from TRBV11-2 and TRBJ2-7, with D hard to call. The CDR3 is 15 residues long. In germline, CDR1 is SGHAT, CDR2 FQNNGV. V was clipped by 3 bases and J by 2 bases, with 14 bases between them. The DNA of the CDR3 is TGTGCCAGCAGCTTGGCTTCTGGACCAGCCTACGAGCAGTACTTC. Translation: CASSLASGPAYEQYF. The full variable domain, completed using reference TRBV11-2 and TRBJ2-7, is EAGVAQSPRYKIIEKRQSVAFWCNPISGHATLYWYQQILGQGPKLLIQFQNNGVVDDSQLPKDRFSAERLKGVDSTLKIQPAKLEDSAVYLCASSLASGPAYEQYFGPGTRLTVT.

This clonotype has ten or more counts. CDR3 coding DNA: TGTGCCAGCAGCTCCTTAACCCGTACAGGTGTCGGTGAGCAGTTCTTC. It specifies CASSSLTRTGVGEQFF. This chain connects TRBV7-9 to TRBJ2-1; D possibly corresponds to TRBD1 (5 bases). CDR3 length: 16 residues. Trimming removed 4 bases from V and 9 bases from J, with 22 bases in between. Per the germline V gene, CDR1 is SEHNR and CDR2 is FQNEAQ (reference sequence).

This clonotype appeared many times. The J gene is TRBJ2-5, the V gene TRBV14, with D maybe TRBD2 (6 bases). Germline V gene sequence: CDR1 SGHDN, CDR2 FVKESK. The germline V and J ends were trimmed by 1 base and 13 bases, with 16 bases remaining between them. The CDR3 has 13 residues. CDR3 nucleotides: TGTGCCAGCAGCCAAGTAACAGCGGGCCCGAGGTACTTC. Protein product: CASSQVTAGPRYF.

This clonotype was observed a few times. The chain combines TRBV7-9 with TRBJ2-5; TRBD2 might be the D (5 bases). Trimming cost V 10 bases and J 5 bases, with 17 bases left between them. Looked up from germline, CDR1 is SEHNR and CDR2 is FQNEAQ (reference sequence). This CDR3 region has 13 residues. CDR3 residues: CAIGSGVMETQYF. The CDR3 region has the DNA TGTGCCATCGGTTCCGGGGTAATGGAGACCCAGTACTTC.

The V call is TRBV7-6, the J call TRBJ2-5; no definite D call. Germline V lookup: CDR1 SGHVS, CDR2 FNYEAQ. The V gene lost 1 base and the J gene lost 5 bases, with 8 bases spanning the gap. The CDR3 is made up of 13 amino acids. CDR3 loop: CASSLEARETQYF. For the CDR3, the DNA is TGTGCCAGCAGCTTAGAAGCGCGCGAGACCCAGTACTTC. The complete variable domain, with remaining parts taken from reference TRBV7-6 and TRBJ2-5, reads GAGVSQSPRYKVTKRGQDVALRCDPISGHVSLYWYRQALGQGPEFLTYFNYEAQQDKSGLPNDRFSAERPEGSISTLTIQRTEQRDSAMYRCASSLEARETQYFGPGTRLLVL.